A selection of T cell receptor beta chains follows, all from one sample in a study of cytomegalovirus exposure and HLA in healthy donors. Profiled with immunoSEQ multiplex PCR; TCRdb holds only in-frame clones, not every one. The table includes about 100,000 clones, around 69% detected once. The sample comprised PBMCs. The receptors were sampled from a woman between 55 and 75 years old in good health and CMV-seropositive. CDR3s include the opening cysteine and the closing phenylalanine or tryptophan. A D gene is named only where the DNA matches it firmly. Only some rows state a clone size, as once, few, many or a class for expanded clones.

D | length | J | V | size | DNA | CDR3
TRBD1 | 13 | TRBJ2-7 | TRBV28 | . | TGTGCCAGCCTCCGGGACAGGGCTTACGAGCAGTACTTC | CASLRDRAYEQYF
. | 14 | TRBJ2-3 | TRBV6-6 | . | TGTGCCAGCAGTTCCACTAGAAGCACAGATACGCAGTATTTT | CASSSTRSTDTQYF
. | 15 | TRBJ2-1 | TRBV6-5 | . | TGTGCCAGCAGTTACTCGCTAGCGACCTACAATGAGCAGTTCTTC | CASSYSLATYNEQFF
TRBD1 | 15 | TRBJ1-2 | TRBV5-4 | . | TGTGCCAGCAGCTATGCCGGGACAGGGGGCGGTGGCTACACCTTC | CASSYAGTGGGGYTF
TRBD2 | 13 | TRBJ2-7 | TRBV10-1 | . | TGCGCCAGCAGTGAGCTAGCGGGCTACGAGCAGTACTTC | CASSELAGYEQYF
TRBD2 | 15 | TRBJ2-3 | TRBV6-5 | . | TGTGCCAGCAGATCGGGACTAGCGGGCACAGATACGCAGTATTTT | CASRSGLAGTDTQYF
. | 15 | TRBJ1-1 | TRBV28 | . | TGTGCCAGCAGTTTACCTCTCGGTATGAACACTGAAGCTTTCTTT | CASSLPLGMNTEAFF
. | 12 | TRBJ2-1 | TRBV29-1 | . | TGCAGCACTGGGGCCCGGAACAATGAGCAGTTCTTC | CSTGARNNEQFF
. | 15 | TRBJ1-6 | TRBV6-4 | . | TGTGCCAGCAGTGACTCCACAGAGGGAGGTTCACCCCTCCACTTT | CASSDSTEGGSPLHF
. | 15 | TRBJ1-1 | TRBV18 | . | TGTGCCAGCTCACCCGACAGCAGGGTAAACACTGAAGCTTTCTTT | CASSPDSRVNTEAFF
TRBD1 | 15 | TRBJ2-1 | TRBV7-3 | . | TGTGCCAGCAGCTCCGGACAGGGTGGATGGAATGAGCAGTTCTTC | CASSSGQGGWNEQFF
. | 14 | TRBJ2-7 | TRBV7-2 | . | TGTGCCAGCAGCTTAGCCGCGGGAACCTACGAGCAGTACTTC | CASSLAAGTYEQYF
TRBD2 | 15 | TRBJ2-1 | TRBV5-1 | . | TGCGCCAGCAGCCCCGCGGGGGACTCCTACAATGAGCAGTTCTTC | CASSPAGDSYNEQFF
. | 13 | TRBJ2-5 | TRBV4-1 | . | TGCGCCAGCAGCCAGGAGATCCGCGGGGCCCAGTACTTC | CASSQEIRGAQYF
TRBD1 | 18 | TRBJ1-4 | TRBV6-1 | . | TGTGCCAGCAGTGAAGACAGGGGAAAACCCCTAGTGCATGAAAAACTGTTTTTT | CASSEDRGKPLVHEKLFF
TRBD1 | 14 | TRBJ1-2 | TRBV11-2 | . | TGTGCCAGCAGCCAGGACAGGCTTAACTATGGCTACACCTTC | CASSQDRLNYGYTF
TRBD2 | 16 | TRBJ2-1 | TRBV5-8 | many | TGTGCCAGCAGCGTATTAGCGGGAGTATCCTACAATGAGCAGTTCTTC | CASSVLAGVSYNEQFF
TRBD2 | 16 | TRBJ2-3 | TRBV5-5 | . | TGTGCCAGCAGGCCCACCTCGGGACTACTCACAGATACGCAGTATTTT | CASRPTSGLLTDTQYF
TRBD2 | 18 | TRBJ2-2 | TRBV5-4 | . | TGTGCCAGCAGCGGAAGACTAGCGGGAGACCCGAACACCGGGGAGCTGTTTTTT | CASSGRLAGDPNTGELFF
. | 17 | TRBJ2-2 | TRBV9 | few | TGTGCCAGCAGCGCAACCTCCAGGGGCTCTACCACCGGGGAGCTGTTTTTT | CASSATSRGSTTGELFF
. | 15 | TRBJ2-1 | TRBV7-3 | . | TGTGCCAGCAGCTTGATCCGGGACTCCTACAATGAGCAGTTCTTC | CASSLIRDSYNEQFF
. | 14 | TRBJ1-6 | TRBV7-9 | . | TGTGCCAGCAGCCGTGGGGAGGACGGTTCACCCCTCCACTTT | CASSRGEDGSPLHF
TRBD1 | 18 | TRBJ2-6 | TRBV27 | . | TGTGCCAGCAGTTTAGAGCCAGGGGGTGTGTCCGGGGCCAACGTCCTGACTTTC | CASSLEPGGVSGANVLTF
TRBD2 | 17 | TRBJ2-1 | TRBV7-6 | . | TGTGCCAGCAGCCCACGCCCAGCGGGAGCGGGTTACAATGAGCAGTTCTTC | CASSPRPAGAGYNEQFF
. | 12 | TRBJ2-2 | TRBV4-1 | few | TGCGCCAGCAGCCACTTCGGCGGGGAGCTGTTTTTT | CASSHFGGELFF
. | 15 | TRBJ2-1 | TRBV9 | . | TGTGCCAGCAGCGTAGATGCGGGATCTTACAATGAGCAGTTCTTC | CASSVDAGSYNEQFF
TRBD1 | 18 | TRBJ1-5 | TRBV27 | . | TGTGCCAGCAGCCCCGGGACAGGGTACAGGTATAGCAATCAGCCCCAGCATTTT | CASSPGTGYRYSNQPQHF
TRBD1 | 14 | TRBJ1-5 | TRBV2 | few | TGTGCCAGCAGCTTGGGACAGGTCAATCAGCCCCAGCATTTT | CASSLGQVNQPQHF
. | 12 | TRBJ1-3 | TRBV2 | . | TGTGCCAGCAGTGGGCAGGGAAACACCATATATTTT | CASSGQGNTIYF
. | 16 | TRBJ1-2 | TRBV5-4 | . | TGTGCCAGCAGCACGACGCTGGGGAGGGGAAGCTATGGCTACACCTTC | CASSTTLGRGSYGYTF
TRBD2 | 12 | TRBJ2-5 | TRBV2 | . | TGTGCCAGCGGGAGGGAATGGGAGACCCAGTACTTC | CASGREWETQYF
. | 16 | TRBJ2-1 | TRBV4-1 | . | TGCGCCAGCAGCCAAGCGGGAGCGGCCCATTTCAATGAGCAGTTCTTC | CASSQAGAAHFNEQFF
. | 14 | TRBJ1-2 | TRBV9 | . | TGTGCCAGCAGCGTAGCAACAGCTAACTATGGCTACACCTTC | CASSVATANYGYTF
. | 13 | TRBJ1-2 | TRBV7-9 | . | TGTTCCAGCAGACAGGACCGCAGCTATGGCTACACCTTC | CSSRQDRSYGYTF
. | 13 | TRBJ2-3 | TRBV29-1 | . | TGCAGCGTTGTTGCTCCGGGCACAGATACGCAGTATTTT | CSVVAPGTDTQYF